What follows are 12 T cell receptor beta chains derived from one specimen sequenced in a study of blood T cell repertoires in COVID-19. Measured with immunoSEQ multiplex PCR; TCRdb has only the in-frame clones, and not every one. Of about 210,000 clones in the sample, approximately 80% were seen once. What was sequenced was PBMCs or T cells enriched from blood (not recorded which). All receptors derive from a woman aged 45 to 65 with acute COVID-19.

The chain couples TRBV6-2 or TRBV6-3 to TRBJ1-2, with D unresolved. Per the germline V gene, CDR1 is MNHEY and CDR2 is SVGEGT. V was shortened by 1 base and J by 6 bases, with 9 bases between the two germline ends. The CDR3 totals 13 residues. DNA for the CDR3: TGTGCCAGCAGTTACTGGGTGGAGGATGGCTACACCTTC. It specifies CASSYWVEDGYTF.

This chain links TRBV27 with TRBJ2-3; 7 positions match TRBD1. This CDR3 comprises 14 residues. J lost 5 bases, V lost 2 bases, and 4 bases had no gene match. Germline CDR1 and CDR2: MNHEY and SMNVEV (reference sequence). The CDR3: CASSLAQGLDTQYF. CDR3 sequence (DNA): TGTGCCAGCAGTTTAGCACAGGGGTTAGATACGCAGTATTTT.

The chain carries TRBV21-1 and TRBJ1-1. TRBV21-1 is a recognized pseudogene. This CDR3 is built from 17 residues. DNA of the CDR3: TGTGCCAGCAGCAAAGTCTCCTCCCCATGGGGAGCCACTGAAGCTTTCTTT. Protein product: CASSKVSSPWGATEAFF.

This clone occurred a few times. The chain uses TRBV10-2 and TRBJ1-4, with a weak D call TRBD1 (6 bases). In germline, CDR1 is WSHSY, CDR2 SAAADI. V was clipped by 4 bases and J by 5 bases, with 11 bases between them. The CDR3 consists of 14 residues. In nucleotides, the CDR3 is TGCGCCAGCAGTGCGGGGGGGACAAATGAAAAACTGTTTTTT. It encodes CASSAGGTNEKLFF.

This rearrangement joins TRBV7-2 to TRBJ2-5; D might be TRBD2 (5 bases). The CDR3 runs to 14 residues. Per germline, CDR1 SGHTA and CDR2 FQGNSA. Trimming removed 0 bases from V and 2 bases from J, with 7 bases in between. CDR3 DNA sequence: TGTGCCAGCAGCTTAGCGCGGGTGCAAGAGACCCAGTACTTC. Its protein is CASSLARVQETQYF.

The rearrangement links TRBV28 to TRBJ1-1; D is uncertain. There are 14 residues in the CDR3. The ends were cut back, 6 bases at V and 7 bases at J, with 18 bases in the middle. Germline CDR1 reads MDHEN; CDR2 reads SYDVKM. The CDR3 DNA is TGTGCCAGCAGGACCCAACGGGAAATACTTGAAGCTTTCTTT. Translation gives CASRTQREILEAFF.

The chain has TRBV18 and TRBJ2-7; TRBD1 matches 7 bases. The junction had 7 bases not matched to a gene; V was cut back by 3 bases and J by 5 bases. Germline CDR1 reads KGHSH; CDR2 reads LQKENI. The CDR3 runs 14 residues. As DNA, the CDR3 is TGTGCCAGCTCACCGGCAGGGGGATCGGACGAGCAGTACTTC. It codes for CASSPAGGSDEQYF.

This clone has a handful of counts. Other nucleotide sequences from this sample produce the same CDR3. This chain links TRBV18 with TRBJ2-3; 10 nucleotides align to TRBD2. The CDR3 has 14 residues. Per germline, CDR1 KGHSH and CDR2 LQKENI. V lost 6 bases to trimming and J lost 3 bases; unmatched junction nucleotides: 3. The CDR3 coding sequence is TGTGCCAGCTCCCCAGCGGGAGGGACAGATACGCAGTATTTT. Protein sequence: CASSPAGGTDTQYF.

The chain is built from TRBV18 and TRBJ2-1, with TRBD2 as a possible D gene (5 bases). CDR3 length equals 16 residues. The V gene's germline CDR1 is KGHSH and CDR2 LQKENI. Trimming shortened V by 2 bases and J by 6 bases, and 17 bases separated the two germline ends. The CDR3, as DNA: TGTGCCAGCTCACCAATCAGGACTTCCCTCTCCAATGAGCAGTTCTTC. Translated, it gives CASSPIRTSLSNEQFF.

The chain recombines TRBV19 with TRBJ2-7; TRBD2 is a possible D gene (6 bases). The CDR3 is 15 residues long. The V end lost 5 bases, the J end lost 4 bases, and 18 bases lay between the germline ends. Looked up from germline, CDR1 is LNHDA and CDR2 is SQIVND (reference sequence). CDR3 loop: CASSSAGTSPYEQYF. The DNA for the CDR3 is TGTGCCAGTAGTTCCGCCGGGACTTCCCCTTACGAGCAGTACTTC.

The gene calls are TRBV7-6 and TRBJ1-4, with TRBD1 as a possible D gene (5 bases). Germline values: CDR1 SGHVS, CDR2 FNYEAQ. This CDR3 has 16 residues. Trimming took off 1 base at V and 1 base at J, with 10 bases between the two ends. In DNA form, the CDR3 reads TGTGCCAGCAGCTTAGGGGTCGGGGGAACTAATGAAAAACTGTTTTTT. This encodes CASSLGVGGTNEKLFF.

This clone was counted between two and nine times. CDR3 amino acids: CASGLFEGTGPLLSGNTIYF. The CDR3 DNA reads TGTGCTAGTGGTTTGTTTGAGGGGACAGGCCCGTTACTCTCTGGAAACACCATATATTTT. This chain joins TRBV12-5 and TRBJ1-3, with TRBD1 identical over 8 bases. This CDR3 region has 20 residues. V lost 2 bases, J lost 0 bases, and 15 bases stayed unmatched. The germline V gene has CDR1 LGHNT and CDR2 FRNRAP.